This T cell receptor beta chain stems from a study of cytomegalovirus exposure and HLA in healthy donors. Study results and limitations: Relative to equally common others, HLA-associated TCR beta chains showed greater clonal expansion in a later analysis. Earlier findings revealed that most TCR beta V segments proved productive either about 87% or about 30% of the time.

Turning to this clone: Antigen specificity is unknown.

Researchers ran the PCR with 60 Vbeta and 13 Jbeta primers. Clones were read by immunoSEQ multiplex PCR, and TCRdb kept only the in-frame ones, dropping some. The sample holds roughly 130,000 clones, over 75% seen once. The CDR3 spans 16 residues. Germline CDR1 and CDR2: MNHNY and SVGAGI (reference sequence). Trimming at V came to 4 bases and at J to 5 bases, leaving 7 bases not matched to a gene. What was sequenced was PBMCs. This receptor was identified in a man younger than 45 in good health and CMV-seronegative. The V and J genes are TRBV6-6 and TRBJ2-2, with 10 bases that match TRBD1. The DNA of the CDR3 is TGTGCCAGCAGTTCCCGGGGACAGGGGTGGACCGGGGAGCTGTTTTTT. Translated: CASSSRGQGWTGELFF.